The 21 T cell receptor beta chains presented below share a single source sample, sequenced in a study of graft-versus-host responses after intestinal transplantation. This table comes from immunoSEQ multiplex PCR, and its TCRdb copy is limited to in-frame clones, with some not included. The top ten clones hold 0.45% to 0.65% of a sample with more than 85,000 clones, around 93% of them seen once. These receptors lack a known antigen. This sample comprised unstimulated CD8+ T cells sorted from spleen or lymph node cells, obtained before intestinal transplant. Receptor source: a human donor who received an intestinal transplant.

For the CDR3, the DNA is TGTGCCTGGGGGAGCGGGAGTGGGTACGAGCAGTACTTC. It yields the protein CAWGSGSGYEQYF. The V and J genes are TRBV7-9 and TRBJ2-7; the match to TRBD2 covers 8 bases. Germline CDR1 reads SEHNR; CDR2 reads FQNEAQ (reference sequence). V was clipped by 11 bases and J by 4 bases; unmatched bases: 10. The CDR3 spans 13 residues.

The V call is TRBV27, the J call TRBJ2-7, with 8 bases matching TRBD2. The CDR3 runs to 14 residues. Germline CDR1 reads MNHEY; CDR2 reads SMNVEV (reference sequence). The ends lost 8 bases at V and 3 bases at J; junction bases unmatched: 9. The CDR3, as DNA: TGTGCCAGCCGTATTAGCGGGGCTCACTACGAGCAGTACTTC. It encodes CASRISGAHYEQYF.

The V and J genes are TRBV27 and TRBJ1-5; D ambiguous. The CDR3 loop spans 14 amino acids. Germline-derived CDR1 and CDR2 are MNHEY and SMNVEV (reference sequence). V was trimmed by 5 bases and J by 3 bases, leaving 11 bases between them. This CDR3 reads CASSPLDPNQPQHF. The CDR3 DNA is TGTGCCAGCAGTCCACTGGACCCCAATCAGCCCCAGCATTTT.

V and J are TRBV18 and TRBJ1-1; D might be TRBD1 (5 bases). The CDR3 runs to 14 residues. V lost 5 bases to trimming and J lost 3 bases, with 13 bases between them. Germline V gene lookup returns CDR1 KGHSH and CDR2 LQKENI. The CDR3 loop reads CASSTDSWDTEAFF. In nucleotides, the CDR3 is TGTGCCAGCTCAACAGACAGTTGGGACACTGAAGCTTTCTTT. Using reference TRBV18 and TRBJ1-1 for the parts outside the CDR3, the full variable domain is NAGVMQNPRHLVRRRGQEARLRCSPMKGHSHVYWYRQLPEEGLKFMVYLQKENIIDESGMPKERFSAEFPKEGPSILRIQQVVRGDSAAYFCASSTDSWDTEAFFGQGTRLTVV.

The rearrangement joins TRBV6-5 to TRBJ2-7, with 9 bases identical to TRBD1. This CDR3 contains 14 residues. The ends lost 2 bases at V and 3 bases at J; junction bases unmatched: 2. CDR1 is MNHEY and CDR2 is SVGAGI in the germline V gene. The CDR3 DNA reads as TGTGCCAGCAGTTACGCGGGACAGGGCTACGAGCAGTACTTC. Residues: CASSYAGQGYEQYF.

The chain links TRBV4-1 to TRBJ2-7; TRBD1 matches at 8 bases. The CDR3 runs to 14 residues. Germline values: CDR1 MGHRA, CDR2 YSYEKL. V shed 4 bases and J 4 bases; nucleotides not matched to a gene: 6. This chain's CDR3 is CASSPKQGAYEQYF. The CDR3 DNA sequence: TGCGCCAGCAGCCCAAAGCAGGGGGCATACGAGCAGTACTTC.

The chain employs TRBV13 and TRBJ1-1, with TRBD1 matching 8 bases. Trimming at V came to 5 bases and at J to 1 base, leaving 6 bases not matched to a gene. The CDR3 consists of 15 residues. Germline V gene sequence: CDR1 PRHDT, CDR2 FYEKMQ (reference sequence). In DNA, the CDR3 is TGTGCCAGCAGCCTAAGGACAGGGAGGAACACTGAAGCTTTCTTT. This gives the protein CASSLRTGRNTEAFF.

The chain has TRBV30 and TRBJ2-2; possible D gene TRBD2, 6 bases. Trimming stripped 0 bases from V and 8 bases from J, with 13 bases between. The V gene's germline CDR1 is GTSNPN and CDR2 SVGIG (reference sequence). The CDR3 loop spans 14 amino acids. The DNA for the CDR3 is TGTGCCTGGAGTGTACGGAGGGGCGCGGGGGAGCTGTTTTTT. This translates into CAWSVRRGAGELFF.

The sample holds one count of this clone. The chain joins TRBV2 to TRBJ2-7; possible D gene TRBD2, 5 bases. This CDR3 has 11 residues. Trimming removed 3 bases from V and 13 bases from J, with 13 bases in between. From germline, CDR1 is SNHLY and CDR2 FYNNEI. CDR3 region: CASSDWVLAYF. In DNA form, the CDR3 reads TGTGCCAGCAGTGATTGGGTCCTAGCTTACTTC.

This chain connects TRBV5-4 to TRBJ1-2, with 8 bases identical to TRBD1. After removal of 4 bases from V and 3 bases from J, the junction contained 8 bases not matched to a gene. CDR3 length equals 15 residues. In germline, CDR1 is SGHNT, CDR2 YYREEE (reference sequence). The CDR3 here is CASSPTGQEDYGYTF. CDR3 nucleotides: TGTGCCAGCAGCCCGACGGGACAGGAGGACTATGGCTACACCTTC.

The rearrangement uses TRBV6-1 and TRBJ1-4; no firm D call. The CDR3 runs 15 residues. The germline gives CDR1 MNHNS, CDR2 SASEGT. V was trimmed by 1 base and J by 5 bases, leaving 11 bases between them. The CDR3, as DNA: TGTGCCAGCAGTGAAGACTGGGGTCAGAATGAAAAACTGTTTTTT. It specifies CASSEDWGQNEKLFF.

The rearrangement joins TRBV11-3 to TRBJ2-2, with D possibly matching TRBD1 (5 bases). The CDR3 sequence is 14 residues long. The V end was cut by 5 bases, the J end by 7 bases, with 14 bases between. In germline, CDR1 is SGHNT, CDR2 YENEEA. The CDR3 region is CASSGAKVHGELFF. The CDR3, as DNA: TGTGCCAGCAGCGGGGCTAAGGTCCACGGGGAGCTGTTTTTT.

The V gene is TRBV6-5, the J gene TRBJ2-7; D is uncertain. Germline CDR1 reads MNHEY; CDR2 reads SVGAGI. This CDR3 region has 13 residues. V was clipped by 2 bases and J by 1 base, with 6 bases between them. The CDR3 sequence is CASSYGLSYEQYF. The CDR3 coding sequence is TGTGCCAGCAGTTACGGGTTATCCTACGAGCAGTACTTC.

As DNA, the CDR3 is TGTGCCAGCAGCTTGGGGGGGTCTGGGGCCAACGTCCTGACTTTC. It encodes CASSLGGSGANVLTF. The J gene is TRBJ2-6, the V gene TRBV5-4, with D perhaps matching TRBD1 or TRBD2 (5 bases each). V lost 0 bases to trimming and J lost 1 base, with 5 bases between them. This CDR3 region has 15 residues. Looked up from germline, CDR1 is SGHNT and CDR2 is YYREEE (reference sequence).

The chain carries TRBV7-9 and TRBJ2-1; 8 nucleotides agree with TRBD1. Germline-derived CDR1 and CDR2 are SEHNR and FQNEAQ (reference sequence). This CDR3 region has 16 residues. Germline trimming cut 1 base from V and 6 bases from J; bases unmatched to any gene: 8. CDR3 in DNA: TGTGCCAGCAGCTTAGTAGGACAGGGAAGGAGCAATGAGCAGTTCTTC. Translated: CASSLVGQGRSNEQFF.

The rearrangement joins TRBV7-9 to TRBJ2-7; no clear D. CDR1 and CDR2 (germline): SEHNR, FQNEAQ (reference sequence). Trimming took 10 bases from V and 3 from J, leaving 16 bases between them. This CDR3 spans 13 amino acids. This CDR3 reads CATTQGASYEQYF. Here the CDR3 DNA reads TGTGCCACCACGCAAGGTGCGAGCTACGAGCAGTACTTC.

The genes are TRBV29-1 and TRBJ2-1, with TRBD2 matching over 9 bases. The CDR3 runs 15 residues. The V gene's germline CDR1 is SQVTM and CDR2 ANQGSEA. Unmatched junction bases numbered 7, after V lost 3 bases and J lost 4 bases. CDR3 region: CSVEGGRGRYNEQFF. The CDR3 DNA follows: TGCAGCGTTGAGGGCGGGAGGGGGAGGTACAATGAGCAGTTCTTC.

About this clone: Germline is not matched at one junction end, which may reflect a read error. This sequence joins TRBV19 and TRBJ2-1, with D maybe TRBD2 (5 bases). Germline assignment: CDR1 LNHDA and CDR2 SQIVND (reference sequence). This CDR3 has 15 amino acids. As DNA, the CDR3 is TGTGCCAGTAGTATAGGTGGGAGCTCCTACAATGAGCAGCTCTTC. Its protein is CASSIGGSSYNEQLF.

The chain employs TRBV7-9 and TRBJ2-7; D gene ambiguous. Germline CDR1 is SEHNR and CDR2 is FQNEAQ (reference sequence). This CDR3 has 13 residues. Between the trimmed V and J ends, which lost 7 bases and 5 bases, there was a span of 15 bases. The CDR3, as DNA: TGTGCCAGCAACGGCCCTGACCACGACGAGCAGTACTTC. It codes for CASNGPDHDEQYF.

The rearrangement uses TRBV7-9 and TRBJ2-5; weak D call: TRBD1 (6 bases). Trimming cost V 5 bases and J 3 bases, with 19 bases left between them. The germline CDR1 and CDR2 sequences are SEHNR and FQNEAQ (reference sequence). The CDR3 totals 16 residues. The DNA of the CDR3 is TGTGCCAGCAGCCTATCCACAGGGAACGGTGAAGAGACCCAGTACTTC. It translates to CASSLSTGNGEETQYF.

The V call is TRBV19, the J call TRBJ1-3; D remains unclear. The CDR3 is 13 residues long. The V gene's germline CDR1 is LNHDA and CDR2 SQIVND (reference sequence). CDR3 residues: CGTSGSSGNTIYF. As DNA, the CDR3 is TGTGGGACTTCGGGGAGCTCTGGAAACACCATATATTTT.